This T cell receptor beta chain originates from a study of T-cell memory formation after mild COVID-19. Looking at the study overall: Largely, TCR clusters stayed within a single donor.

V shed 0 bases, J shed 3 bases, and the junction held 7 bases outside the gene matches. This CDR3 region has 18 residues. Germline V lookup: CDR1 SGHTA, CDR2 FQGTGA. This clonotype has just a few counts. What it recognizes is unknown. Notes on the study in general: Day 15 to 85 contracting clones showed balanced CD4/CD8; day 15 to 37 expanders favored CD4+. The study detected some responding clones in pre-infection memory, suggesting cross-reactive memory joined.

UMIs and sample barcodes were carried by the TCR alpha and TCR beta cDNA libraries that 5'RACE produced using constant-segment primers. TCRdb analysed the 5' RACE reads with MiXCR anew, one entry per CDR3 protein. The sample lists approximately 560,000 distinct CDR3 sequences; 17% were seen once. Sequenced input: PBMCs or a T cell subset sorted from them (not recorded which). V is TRBV7-3 and J is TRBJ1-5; TRBD1 matches at 11 bases. This clonotype was sampled from an adult woman who had mild COVID-19 (a few samples of this study predate the infection). Cell type and time point are not known. The CDR3 region is CASSLTTPDRGHNQPQHF. The DNA of the CDR3 is TGTGCCAGCAGCTTAACGACCCCGGACAGGGGGCACAATCAGCCCCAGCATTTT.